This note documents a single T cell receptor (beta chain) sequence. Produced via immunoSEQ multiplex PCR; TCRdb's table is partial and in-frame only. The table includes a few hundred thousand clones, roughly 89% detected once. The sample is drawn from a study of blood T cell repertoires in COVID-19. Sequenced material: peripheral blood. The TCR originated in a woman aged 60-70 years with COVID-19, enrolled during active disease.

As DNA, the CDR3 is TGCGCCAGCAACCCTACCCTGACACCCTATAGCAATCAGCCCCAGCATTTT. It codes for CASNPTLTPYSNQPQHF. The chain carries TRBV10-1 and TRBJ1-5; D gene unclear. This CDR3 contains 17 residues. V shed 7 bases and J shed 0 bases, with 19 bases lying between them. CDR1 and CDR2 from the germline V gene are WNHNN and SYGVQD (reference sequence).